This TCR beta chain appears in the sequencing data of a study of CD8+CD57+ T cells in acquired aplastic anemia (dated by TCRdb to 2016 to 2019). Study-wide context: DNA extracted from sorted CD4+ and CD8+ cells had a mean of roughly 3.4 ug, with a range of 0.2 to 27.4 ug. CD8+CD57+ expansion was defined as a frequency above the mean frequency observed in healthy subjects.

For this clonotype: Its antigen specificity is not known. A read error may be the cause here, since a much bigger clone is one base away. Likely a read error: the CDR3 ends without its conserved phenylalanine or tryptophan.

Flow cytometry had shown CD8+CD57+ cell expansion in the patients selected for sequencing. Every patient had a diagnosis of severe acquired aplastic anemia based on International Study of Aplastic Anemia and Agranulocytosis and Camitta criteria. At the time blood was sampled, none of the patients had received any therapy. In this study, sorted CD4+ and CD8+ T cells from the blood of healthy subjects and of severe aplastic anemia patients had their TCR repertoires deep-sequenced. Patients were enrolled in the USA under clinicaltrials.gov protocols 00001620, 01623167, 00001397, 00071045, 00081523 and 00961064. Ficoll-Paque density gradient centrifugation was used to isolate peripheral blood mononuclear cells. CD4+ and CD8+ T cells were sorted by FACS or magnetic beads before DNA extraction. The paper as a whole reports these results and caveats: CD8+ Simpson's diversity did not differ significantly between patients and healthy controls (P=0.060). Although roughly 29 CD8+ CDR3 sequences were shared by patients and controls, these sequences appeared highly expressed in patients and within the immunodominant clones of patients.

The CDR3 is made up of 15 amino acids, end residues included. The read is trimmed to its CDR3 DNA, 45 bases read in frame from base 1. After removal of 3 bases from V and 4 bases from J, the junction retains 6 bases not matched to a gene. TCR beta VDJ combination and CDR3 sequence profiling used genomic DNA as the template. An Illumina HiSeq 2000 was used for TCR repertoire sequencing. Concerning the study's data processing: Repertoires were assessed using TRBV/TRBJ rearrangement plots, CDR3 size and DJ length profiles, and Simpson's diversity index. Whichever DNA sequence was most abundant in the deep sequencing data was defined as the immunodominant clone. CDR3 amino acid sequences were checked for sharing across subjects and were also compared against the VDJdb database and published repertoires. TCRdb ran its own pipeline on the public reads, namely fastp trimming at Q25 and MiXCR clone calling, and kept in-frame beta chains. Every distinct CDR3 protein forms one entry, paired with its most common genes and DNA. These V and J calls are TCRdb output, not the study's own analysis. The sample table shows approximately 200,000 distinct CDR3 sequences, and 40% to 60% are seen once. Of the sample, about 20% is held by the ten largest clones.

The material sequenced was sorted CD4+, CD8+, or CD8+CD57+ T cells (not recorded which) from PBMCs. This sequence uses TRBV12-3 or TRBV12-4 and TRBJ2-3; 8 central nucleotides agree with TRBD1. The clonotype was recovered from a human donor with aplastic anemia. CDR3 region: CASSFQGAFADTQYV. The nucleotide sequence is given as TGTGCCAGCAGTTTCCAGGGGGCGTTTGCAGATACGCAGTATGTT.